A single sample is the source of the 23 T cell receptor beta chains below, sequenced in a study of CXCR3-negative and CXCR3-positive naive CD8 T cells. TRB cDNA was prepared as libraries by UMI-labeled 5' RACE. TCRdb reanalyzed the 5' RACE reads, giving one entry per CDR3 protein sequence and no DNA. The specimen's table records over 70,000 distinct CDR3 sequences. Sequenced input: naive CXCR3- CD8+ T cells from blood. The subset was: CD45RO-CCR7+CD27+CD95- naive CD8+ T cells lacking CXCR3 (TNR3-). The receptor set was obtained from a human donor in good health. Some clones in this sample may be carry-over from other donors' samples.

This chain uses TRBV13 with TRBJ1-1. Germline V lookup: CDR1 PRHDT, CDR2 FYEKMQ (reference sequence). The CDR3 extends over 15 amino acids. The CDR3 is CASSPTGVGDTEAFF.

The chain has TRBV27 and TRBJ1-1; TCRdb lists TRBD1, though no DNA is available to test this call. The CDR3 totals 14 residues. From germline, CDR1 is MNHEY and CDR2 SMNVEV (reference sequence). This CDR3 is CASSTDSMNTEAFF.

The rearrangement joins TRBV20-1 to TRBJ2-7; there is no DNA to check the TCRdb D call of TRBD1. Germline lookup yields CDR1 DFQATT and CDR2 SNEGSKA (reference sequence). This CDR3 is 14 amino acids long. This CDR3 is CSARPRDRGHEQYF.

This sequence joins TRBV20-1 and TRBJ1-1. CDR1 and CDR2 from the germline V gene are DFQATT and SNEGSKA (reference sequence). The CDR3 has 15 residues. The chain's CDR3 is CSAKDPRLVYTEAFF.

The J gene is TRBJ1-2, the V gene TRBV15. The V gene's germline CDR1 is LNHNV and CDR2 YYDKDF (reference sequence). The CDR3 is made up of 15 amino acids. CDR3 region: CATSRDVIANYGYTF. Supplemented by reference TRBV15 and TRBJ1-2, the full variable domain reads DAMVIQNPRYQVTQFGKPVTLSCSQTLNHNVMYWYQQKSSQAPKLLFHYYDKDFNNEADTPDNFQSRRPNTSFCFLDIRSPGLGDTAMYLCATSRDVIANYGYTFGSGTRLTVV.

This chain links TRBV14 with TRBJ1-1; with no DNA, the TCRdb D assignment of TRBD1 cannot be verified. Germline V lookup: CDR1 SGHDN, CDR2 FVKESK. This CDR3 has 12 residues. This CDR3 reads CASNNRGTEAFF.

The chain employs TRBV2 and TRBJ2-6; TCRdb's D gene call, TRBD1, goes unchecked for lack of DNA. In germline, CDR1 is SNHLY, CDR2 FYNNEI. This CDR3 spans 18 amino acids. CDR3 loop: CATSSPGQGRSGANVLTF.

The rearrangement links TRBV2 to TRBJ2-3; TCRdb's D call of TRBD2 is untestable without DNA. This CDR3 comprises 16 residues. From germline, CDR1 is SNHLY and CDR2 FYNNEI. CDR3 region: CASTPFGGGVADTQYF.

The chain employs TRBV29-1 and TRBJ2-5; absent DNA, TCRdb's TRBD2 call cannot be checked. The CDR3 has 16 amino acids. The germline CDR1 and CDR2 sequences are SQVTM and ANQGSEA. The CDR3 sequence: CSVDELADLIQETQYF.

The chain recombines TRBV7-6 with TRBJ2-7; the TRBD1 assignment by TCRdb is unverifiable without DNA. In germline, CDR1 is SGHVS, CDR2 FNYEAQ. The CDR3 is 13 residues long. CDR3: CASSNWDSYEQYF.

The V and J genes are TRBV7-8 and TRBJ1-6. The CDR3 has 14 residues. The germline CDR1 and CDR2 sequences are SGHVS and FQNEAQ. The CDR3 loop is CASSLALFDSPLHF.

The CDR3 loop is CASSLYGPEQFF. V usage is TRBV5-1 and J usage is TRBJ2-1. The CDR3 covers 12 residues. CDR1 is SGHRS and CDR2 is YFSETQ in the germline V gene.

The J gene is TRBJ2-7, the V gene TRBV20-1; the TRBD2 assignment by TCRdb is unverifiable without DNA. Germline V gene lookup returns CDR1 DFQATT and CDR2 SNEGSKA (reference sequence). The CDR3 is 14 residues long. The CDR3 loop reads CSAYGTSGTYEQYF.

The rearrangement joins TRBV6-2 or TRBV6-3 to TRBJ1-1. CDR3 length equals 16 residues. Germline-derived CDR1 and CDR2 are MNHEY and SVGEGT. The CDR3 is CASSRGRGYLNTEAFF.

The chain is built from TRBV5-6 and TRBJ2-7; TCRdb's D gene call, TRBD2, goes unchecked for lack of DNA. The CDR3 is 14 residues long. The germline gives CDR1 SGHDT, CDR2 YYEEEE. CDR3 in amino acids: CASSLSAGTYEQYF.

V is TRBV29-1 and J is TRBJ2-1; the D gene TCRdb calls, TRBD2, cannot be checked with no DNA. Germline values: CDR1 SQVTM, CDR2 ANQGSEA. This CDR3 has 17 residues. The CDR3 sequence is CSVEGGLTSGEYNEQFF.

The rearrangement links TRBV5-1 to TRBJ2-1. Germline lookup yields CDR1 SGHRS and CDR2 YFSETQ. This CDR3 is built from 13 residues. The chain's CDR3 is CASSLDRVNEQFF.

The chain carries TRBV9 and TRBJ2-7; TCRdb outputs TRBD1, but without DNA this stays unchecked. The germline V gene encodes CDR1 SGDLS and CDR2 YYNGEE. The CDR3 runs 11 residues. The CDR3: CASSSGSEQYF.

This chain links TRBV29-1 with TRBJ2-1; TCRdb outputs TRBD2, but without DNA this stays unchecked. Germline CDR1 and CDR2: SQVTM and ANQGSEA. This CDR3 has 15 residues. The CDR3 loop is CSVGGPDSSYNEQFF.

The rearrangement joins TRBV29-1 to TRBJ2-7; TCRdb indicates TRBD1, and absent DNA this call remains unverified. This CDR3 comprises 12 residues. Germline V CDR1 and CDR2: SQVTM, ANQGSEA. CDR3 in amino acids: CSVEAGAYEQYF.

This chain links TRBV29-1 with TRBJ2-2; TCRdb selects TRBD1, and the lack of DNA leaves this call unchecked. Germline V lookup: CDR1 SQVTM, CDR2 ANQGSEA. CDR3 length equals 15 residues. CDR3 residues: CSVEDPRGNTGELFF.

The J gene is TRBJ2-1, the V gene TRBV9; no DNA is available, so the TRBD1 call from TCRdb remains unchecked. Per germline, CDR1 SGDLS and CDR2 YYNGEE. This CDR3 comprises 17 residues. The CDR3 here is CASSAPTGDYRTNEQFF.

J is TRBJ2-1 and V is TRBV29-1. The length of the CDR3 is 14 residues. CDR1 and CDR2 from the germline V gene are SQVTM and ANQGSEA. CDR3 protein: CSVEASSSYNEQFF.